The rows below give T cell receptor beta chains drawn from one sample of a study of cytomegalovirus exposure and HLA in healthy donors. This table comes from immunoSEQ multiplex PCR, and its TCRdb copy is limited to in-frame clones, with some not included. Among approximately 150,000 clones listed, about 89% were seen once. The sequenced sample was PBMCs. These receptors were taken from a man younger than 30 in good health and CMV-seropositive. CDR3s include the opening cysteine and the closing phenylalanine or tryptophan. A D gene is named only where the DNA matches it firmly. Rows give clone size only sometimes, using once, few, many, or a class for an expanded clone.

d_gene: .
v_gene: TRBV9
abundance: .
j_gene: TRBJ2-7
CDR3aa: CASSPTGSSYEQYF
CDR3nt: TGTGCCAGCAGCCCTACGGGAAGCTCCTACGAGCAGTACTTC

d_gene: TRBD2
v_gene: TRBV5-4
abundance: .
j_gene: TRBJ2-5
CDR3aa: CASSFAGGRQETQYF
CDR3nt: TGTGCCAGCAGCTTCGCGGGGGGGAGACAAGAGACCCAGTACTTC

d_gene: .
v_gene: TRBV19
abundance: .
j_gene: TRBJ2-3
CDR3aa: CASSIGPWDNGDTQYF
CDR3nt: TGTGCCAGTAGTATAGGTCCTTGGGACAACGGGGATACGCAGTATTTT

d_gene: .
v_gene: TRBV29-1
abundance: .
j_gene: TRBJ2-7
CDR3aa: CSVELFPYEQYF
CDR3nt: TGCAGCGTTGAACTCTTCCCCTACGAGCAGTACTTC

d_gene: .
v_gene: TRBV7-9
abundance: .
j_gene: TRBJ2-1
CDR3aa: CASRSSSGNKEQFF
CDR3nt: TGTGCCAGCAGGTCAAGCTCCGGGAACAAGGAGCAGTTCTTC

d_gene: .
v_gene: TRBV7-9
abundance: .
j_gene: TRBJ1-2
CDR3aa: CASSFGAGAGGYTF
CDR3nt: TGTGCCAGCAGCTTTGGAGCGGGCGCGGGAGGCTACACCTTC

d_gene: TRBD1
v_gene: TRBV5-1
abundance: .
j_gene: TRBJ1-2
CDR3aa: CASSLGGQGAGYTF
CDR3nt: TGCGCCAGCAGCTTGGGTGGACAGGGGGCTGGCTACACCTTC

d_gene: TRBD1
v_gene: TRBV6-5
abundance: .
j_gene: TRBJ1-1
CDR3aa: CASSYSYRGREAFF
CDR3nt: TGTGCCAGCAGTTACTCCTACAGGGGGCGAGAAGCTTTCTTT

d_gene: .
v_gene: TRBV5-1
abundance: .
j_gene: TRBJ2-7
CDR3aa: CASSLGDYEQYF
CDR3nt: TGCGCCAGCAGCTTGGGCGACTACGAGCAGTACTTC

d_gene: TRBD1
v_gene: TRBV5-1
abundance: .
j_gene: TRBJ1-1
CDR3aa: CASSLGQGEAFF
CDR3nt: TGCGCCAGCAGCTTGGGACAGGGGGAAGCTTTCTTT

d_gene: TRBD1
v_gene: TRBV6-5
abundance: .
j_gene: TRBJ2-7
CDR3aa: CASSLDRYHEQYF
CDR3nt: TGTGCCAGCAGTTTGGACAGGTACCACGAGCAGTACTTC

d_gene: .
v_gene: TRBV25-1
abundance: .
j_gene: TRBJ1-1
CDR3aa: CASSEGGGVEAFF
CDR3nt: TGTGCCAGCAGTGAAGGAGGCGGAGTTGAAGCTTTCTTT

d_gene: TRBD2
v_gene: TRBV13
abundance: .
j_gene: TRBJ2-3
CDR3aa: CASSAGGAGGRTDTQYF
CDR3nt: TGTGCCAGCAGCGCAGGAGGGGCGGGGGGGCGGACAGATACGCAGTATTTT

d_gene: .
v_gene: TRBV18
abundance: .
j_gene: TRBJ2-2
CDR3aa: CASSLSGTFTAGELFF
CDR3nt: TGTGCCAGCTCACTCTCCGGGACATTCACAGCCGGGGAGCTGTTTTTT

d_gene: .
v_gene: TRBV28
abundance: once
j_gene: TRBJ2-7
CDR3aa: CASSSSWDFSAYEQYF
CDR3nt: TGTGCCAGCAGTTCCTCGTGGGACTTCAGCGCTTACGAGCAGTACTTC

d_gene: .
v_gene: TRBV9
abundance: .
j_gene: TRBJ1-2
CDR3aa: CASSTIVDSHYTF
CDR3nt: TGTGCCAGCAGCACCATAGTTGACAGTCACTACACCTTC

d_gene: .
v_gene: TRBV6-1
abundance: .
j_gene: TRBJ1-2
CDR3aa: CASSEYHSRGGYGYTF
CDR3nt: TGTGCCAGCAGTGAATATCACTCCCGGGGTGGGTATGGCTACACCTTC

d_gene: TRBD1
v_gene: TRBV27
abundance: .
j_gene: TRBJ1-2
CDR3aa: CASSTGTGGVNYGYTF
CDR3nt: TGTGCCAGCAGTACCGGGACAGGGGGTGTTAACTATGGCTACACCTTC

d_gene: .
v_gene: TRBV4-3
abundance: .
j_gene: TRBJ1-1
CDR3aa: CASSQIRGGVEAFF
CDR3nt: TGCGCCAGCAGCCAAATTAGGGGTGGGGTTGAAGCTTTCTTT

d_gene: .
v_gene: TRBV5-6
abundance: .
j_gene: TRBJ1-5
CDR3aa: CASSLWRSQPQHF
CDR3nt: TGTGCCAGCAGCTTGTGGCGGAGTCAGCCCCAGCATTTT

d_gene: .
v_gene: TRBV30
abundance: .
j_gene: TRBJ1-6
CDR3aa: CAWTQQGTSPLHF
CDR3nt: TGTGCCTGGACCCAACAGGGTACTTCACCCCTCCACTTT

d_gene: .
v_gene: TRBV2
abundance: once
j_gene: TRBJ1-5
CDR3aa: CASRSEGQNQPQHF
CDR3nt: TGTGCCAGCAGATCCGAGGGACAAAATCAGCCCCAGCATTTT

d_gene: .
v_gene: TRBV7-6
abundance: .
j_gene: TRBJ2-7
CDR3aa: CASSLAAGLLINEQYF
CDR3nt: TGTGCCAGCAGCTTAGCGGCGGGACTCCTGATCAACGAGCAGTACTTC

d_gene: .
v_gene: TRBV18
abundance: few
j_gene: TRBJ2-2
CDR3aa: CASSPPSGYTGELFF
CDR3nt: TGTGCCAGCTCACCACCGTCAGGGTATACCGGGGAGCTGTTTTTT

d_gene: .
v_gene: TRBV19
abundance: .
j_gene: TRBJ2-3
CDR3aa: CASSLRTVSTDTQYF
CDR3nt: TGTGCCAGTAGTCTTAGGACAGTTAGCACAGATACGCAGTATTTT

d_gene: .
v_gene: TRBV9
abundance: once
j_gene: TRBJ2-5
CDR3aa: CASSVGGRSETQYF
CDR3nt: TGTGCCAGCAGTGTAGGGGGGAGGTCGGAGACCCAGTACTTC

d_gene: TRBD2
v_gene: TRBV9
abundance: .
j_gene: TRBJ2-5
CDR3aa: CASIFGTTQETQYF
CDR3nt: TGTGCCAGCATCTTTGGGACTACCCAAGAGACCCAGTACTTC

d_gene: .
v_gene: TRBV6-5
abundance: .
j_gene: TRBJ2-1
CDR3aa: CASSSGALSYNEQFF
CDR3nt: TGTGCCAGCAGTTCAGGGGCCCTCTCTTACAATGAGCAGTTCTTC

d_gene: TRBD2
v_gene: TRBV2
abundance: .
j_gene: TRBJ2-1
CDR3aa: CASRTSREAGYNEQFF
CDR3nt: TGTGCCAGCAGGACTTCACGGGAGGCCGGCTACAATGAGCAGTTCTTC

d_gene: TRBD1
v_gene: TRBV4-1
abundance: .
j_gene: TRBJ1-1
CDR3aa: CASSQWGRGETEAFF
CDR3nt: TGCGCCAGCAGCCAATGGGGCAGGGGGGAAACTGAAGCTTTCTTT

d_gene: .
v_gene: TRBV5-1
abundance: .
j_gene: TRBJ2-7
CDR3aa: CASSLAFGRGPYEQYF
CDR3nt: TGCGCCAGCAGCTTGGCCTTTGGGCGGGGGCCCTACGAGCAGTACTTC

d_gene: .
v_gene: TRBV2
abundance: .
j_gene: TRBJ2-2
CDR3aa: CASRGAGPGELFF
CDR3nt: TGTGCCAGCAGGGGTGCAGGGCCCGGGGAGCTGTTTTTT

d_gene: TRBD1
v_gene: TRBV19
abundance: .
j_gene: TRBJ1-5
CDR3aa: CASRSSQGARKPQHF
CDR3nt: TGTGCCAGTAGAAGCTCCCAGGGGGCGAGGAAGCCCCAGCATTTT

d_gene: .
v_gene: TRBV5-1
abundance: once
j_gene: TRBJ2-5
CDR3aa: CASSPRQGPYQETQYF
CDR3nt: TGCGCCAGCAGCCCCCGGCAGGGCCCGTACCAAGAGACCCAGTACTTC

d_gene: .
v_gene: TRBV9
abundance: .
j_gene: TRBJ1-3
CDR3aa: CASSEGGDTIYF
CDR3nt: TGTGCCAGCAGCGAGGGGGGGGACACCATATATTTT

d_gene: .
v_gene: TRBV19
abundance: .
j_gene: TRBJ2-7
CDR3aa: CASSIGGFSYEQYF
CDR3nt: TGTGCCAGTAGTATAGGCGGGTTCTCCTACGAGCAGTACTTC

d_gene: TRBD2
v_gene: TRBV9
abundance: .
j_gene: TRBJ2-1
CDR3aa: CASSVSSGGQREQFF
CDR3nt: TGTGCCAGCAGCGTATCCAGCGGGGGGCAGAGGGAGCAGTTCTTC

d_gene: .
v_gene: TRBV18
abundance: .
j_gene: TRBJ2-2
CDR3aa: CASSPRGSGTGELFF
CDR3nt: TGTGCCAGCTCACCAAGAGGCAGTGGAACCGGGGAGCTGTTTTTT